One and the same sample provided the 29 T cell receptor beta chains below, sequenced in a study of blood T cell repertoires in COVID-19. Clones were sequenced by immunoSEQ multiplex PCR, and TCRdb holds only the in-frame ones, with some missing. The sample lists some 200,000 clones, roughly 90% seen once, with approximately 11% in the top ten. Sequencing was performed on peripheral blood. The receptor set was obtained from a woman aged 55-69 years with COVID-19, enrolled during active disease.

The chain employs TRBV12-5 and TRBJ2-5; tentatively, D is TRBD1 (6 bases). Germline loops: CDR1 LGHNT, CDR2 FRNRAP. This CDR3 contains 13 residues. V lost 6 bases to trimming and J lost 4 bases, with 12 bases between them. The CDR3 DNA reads TGTGCTAGTGGGGAGTTGGACAGAGAGACCCAGTACTTC. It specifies CASGELDRETQYF.

The CDR3 is CATSRDYGTSVSYEQYF. The DNA for the CDR3 is TGTGCCACCAGCAGAGATTACGGGACTAGCGTCTCCTACGAGCAGTACTTC. J is TRBJ2-7 and V is TRBV15, with 10 bases fitting TRBD2. Germline CDR1 is LNHNV and CDR2 is YYDKDF (reference sequence). Trimming cost V 0 bases and J 0 bases; bases outside gene matches: 5. The CDR3 extends over 17 amino acids.

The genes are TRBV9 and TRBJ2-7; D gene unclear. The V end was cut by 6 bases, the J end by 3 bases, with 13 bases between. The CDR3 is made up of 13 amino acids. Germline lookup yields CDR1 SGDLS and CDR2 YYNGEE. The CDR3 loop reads CASTSGEGYEQYF. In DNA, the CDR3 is TGTGCCAGCACGAGTGGAGAAGGCTACGAGCAGTACTTC.

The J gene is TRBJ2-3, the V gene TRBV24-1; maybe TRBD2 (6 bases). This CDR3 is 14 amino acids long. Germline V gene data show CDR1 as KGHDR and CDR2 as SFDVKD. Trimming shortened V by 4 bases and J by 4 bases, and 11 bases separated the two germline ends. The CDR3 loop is CATSDPGTADTQYF. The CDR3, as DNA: TGTGCCACCAGTGACCCCGGGACTGCAGATACGCAGTATTTT.

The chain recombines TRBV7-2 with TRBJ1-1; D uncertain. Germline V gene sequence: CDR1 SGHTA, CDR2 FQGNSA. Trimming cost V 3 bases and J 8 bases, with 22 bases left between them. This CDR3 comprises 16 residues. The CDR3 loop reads CASSFGRVTLSGEAFF. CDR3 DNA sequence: TGTGCCAGCAGCTTTGGAAGGGTAACACTTTCGGGAGAAGCTTTCTTT.

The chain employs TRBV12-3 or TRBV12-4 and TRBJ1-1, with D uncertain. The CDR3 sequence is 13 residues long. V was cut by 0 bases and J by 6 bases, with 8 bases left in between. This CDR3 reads CASSLALGSEAFF. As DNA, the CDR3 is TGTGCCAGCAGTTTAGCGCTTGGCTCTGAAGCTTTCTTT.

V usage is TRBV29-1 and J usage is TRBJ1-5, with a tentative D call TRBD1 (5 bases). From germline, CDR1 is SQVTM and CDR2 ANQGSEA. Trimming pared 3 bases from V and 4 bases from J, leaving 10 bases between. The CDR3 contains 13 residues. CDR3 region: CSVDLGGNQPQHF. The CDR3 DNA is TGCAGCGTTGATCTCGGGGGGAATCAGCCCCAGCATTTT.

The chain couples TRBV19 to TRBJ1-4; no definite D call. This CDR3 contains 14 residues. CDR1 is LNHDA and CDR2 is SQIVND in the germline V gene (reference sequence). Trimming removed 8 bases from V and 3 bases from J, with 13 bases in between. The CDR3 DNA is TGTGCCAGTCGGAGTAGAGTACCTAATGAAAAACTGTTTTTT. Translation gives CASRSRVPNEKLFF.

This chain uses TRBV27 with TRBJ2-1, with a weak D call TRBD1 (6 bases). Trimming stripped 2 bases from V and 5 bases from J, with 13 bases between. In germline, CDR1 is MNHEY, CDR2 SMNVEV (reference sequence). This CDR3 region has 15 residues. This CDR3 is CASSLRGIGNNEQFF. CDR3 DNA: TGTGCCAGCAGTTTAAGGGGGATTGGAAACAATGAGCAGTTCTTC.

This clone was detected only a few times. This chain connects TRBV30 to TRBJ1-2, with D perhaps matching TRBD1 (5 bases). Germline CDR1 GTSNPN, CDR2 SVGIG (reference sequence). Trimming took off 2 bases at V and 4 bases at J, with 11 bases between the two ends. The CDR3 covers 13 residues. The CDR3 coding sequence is TGTGCCTGGAGTCTGGGGCTTCTCTATGGCTACACCTTC. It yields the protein CAWSLGLLYGYTF.

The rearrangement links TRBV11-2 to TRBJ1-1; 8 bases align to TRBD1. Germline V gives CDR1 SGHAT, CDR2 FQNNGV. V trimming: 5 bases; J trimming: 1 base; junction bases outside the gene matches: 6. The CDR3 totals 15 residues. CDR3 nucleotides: TGTGCCAGCAGCCCCCGACAGGGGTGGAACACTGAAGCTTTCTTT. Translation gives CASSPRQGWNTEAFF.

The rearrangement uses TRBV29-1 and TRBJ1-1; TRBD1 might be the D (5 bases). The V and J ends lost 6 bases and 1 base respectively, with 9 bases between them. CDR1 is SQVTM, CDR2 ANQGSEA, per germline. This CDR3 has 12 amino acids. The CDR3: CSVNQGNTEAFF. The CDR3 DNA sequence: TGCAGCGTCAATCAGGGGAACACTGAAGCTTTCTTT.

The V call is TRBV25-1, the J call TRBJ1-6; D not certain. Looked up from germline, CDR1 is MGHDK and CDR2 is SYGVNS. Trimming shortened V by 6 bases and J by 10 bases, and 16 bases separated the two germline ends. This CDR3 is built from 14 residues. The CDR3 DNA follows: TGTGCCAGCAGCCTCATACCGATCGGGTCACCCCTCCACTTT. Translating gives CASSLIPIGSPLHF. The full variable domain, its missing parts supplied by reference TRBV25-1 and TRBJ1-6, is EADIYQTPRYLVIGTGKKITLECSQTMGHDKMYWYQQDPGMELHLIHYSYGVNSTEKGDLSSESTVSRIRTEHFPLTLESARPSHTSQYLCASSLIPIGSPLHFGNGTRLTVT.

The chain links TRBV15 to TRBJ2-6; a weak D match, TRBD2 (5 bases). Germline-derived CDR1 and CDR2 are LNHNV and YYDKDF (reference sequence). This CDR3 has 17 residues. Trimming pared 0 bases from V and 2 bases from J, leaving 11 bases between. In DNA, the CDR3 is TGTGCCACCAGCAGAGAGCAGATCGGGGCTGGGGCCAACGTCCTGACTTTC. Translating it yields CATSREQIGAGANVLTF.

In DNA, the CDR3 is TGTGCCATCAGTGAGCCGGAGCGGGAGGCCACCGAGCAGTACTTC. Encoded protein: CAISEPEREATEQYF. This chain joins TRBV10-3 and TRBJ2-7, with 9 bases fitting TRBD2. The CDR3 runs 15 residues. The V gene end was trimmed by 2 bases and the J gene end by 6 bases; junction bases not matched to a gene: 8. Per germline, CDR1 ENHRY and CDR2 SYGVKD.

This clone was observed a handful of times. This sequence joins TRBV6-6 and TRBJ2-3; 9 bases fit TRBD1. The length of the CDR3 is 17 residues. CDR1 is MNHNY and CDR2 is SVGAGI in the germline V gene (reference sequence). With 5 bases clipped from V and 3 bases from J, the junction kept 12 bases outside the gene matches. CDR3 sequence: CASSQSGTGRLTDTQYF. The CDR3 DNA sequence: TGTGCCAGCAGTCAGTCCGGGACAGGGCGTTTGACAGATACGCAGTATTTT.

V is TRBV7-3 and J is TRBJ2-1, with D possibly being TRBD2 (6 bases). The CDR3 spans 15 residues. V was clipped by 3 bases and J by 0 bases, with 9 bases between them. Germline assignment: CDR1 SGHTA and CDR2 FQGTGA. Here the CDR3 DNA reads TGTGCCAGCAGCTTTAGCGGAAGCTCCTACAATGAGCAGTTCTTC. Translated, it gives CASSFSGSSYNEQFF.

CDR3 DNA sequence: TGCGCCAGCAGCTTGACTGGCGGAATCTCCTACGAGCAGTACTTC. Its protein is CASSLTGGISYEQYF. V and J are TRBV5-1 and TRBJ2-7; no clear D. Trimming shortened V by 1 base and J by 0 bases, and 11 bases separated the two germline ends. From germline, CDR1 is SGHRS and CDR2 YFSETQ. The CDR3 is made up of 15 amino acids. Using reference TRBV5-1 and TRBJ2-7 for the parts outside the CDR3, the full variable domain is KAGVTQTPRYLIKTRGQQVTLSCSPISGHRSVSWYQQTPGQGLQFLFEYFSETQRNKGNFPGRFSGRQFSNSRSEMNVSTLELGDSALYLCASSLTGGISYEQYFGPGTRLTVT.

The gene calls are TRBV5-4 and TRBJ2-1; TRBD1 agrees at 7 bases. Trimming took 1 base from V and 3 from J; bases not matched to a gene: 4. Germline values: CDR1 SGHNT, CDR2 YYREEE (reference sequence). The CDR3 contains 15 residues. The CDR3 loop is CASSLTGASYNEQFF. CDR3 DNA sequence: TGTGCCAGCAGCTTGACAGGGGCAAGCTACAATGAGCAGTTCTTC.

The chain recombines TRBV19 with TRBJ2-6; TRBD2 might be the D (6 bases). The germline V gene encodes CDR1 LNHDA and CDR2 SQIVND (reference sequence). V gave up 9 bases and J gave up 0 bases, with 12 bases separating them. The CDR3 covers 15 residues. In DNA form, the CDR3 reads TGTGCCAGCTTATCCGGGGGCTCTGGGGCCAACGTCCTGACTTTC. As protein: CASLSGGSGANVLTF.

This CDR3 reads CASSSHGTHSNQPQHF. The CDR3 DNA sequence: TGTGCCAGCAGTTCACACGGGACACATAGCAATCAGCCCCAGCATTTT. The chain recombines TRBV7-9 with TRBJ1-5; D perhaps matches TRBD1 (6 bases). Looked up from germline, CDR1 is SEHNR and CDR2 is FQNEAQ (reference sequence). Trimming removed 6 bases at V and 0 bases at J, with 15 bases between. CDR3 length equals 16 residues.

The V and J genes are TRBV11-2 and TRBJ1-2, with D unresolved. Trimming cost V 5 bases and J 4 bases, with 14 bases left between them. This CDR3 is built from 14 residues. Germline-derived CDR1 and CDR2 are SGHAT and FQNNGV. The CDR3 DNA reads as TGTGCCAGCAGCACTTCCGGGATGAGCTATGGCTACACCTTC. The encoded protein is CASSTSGMSYGYTF.

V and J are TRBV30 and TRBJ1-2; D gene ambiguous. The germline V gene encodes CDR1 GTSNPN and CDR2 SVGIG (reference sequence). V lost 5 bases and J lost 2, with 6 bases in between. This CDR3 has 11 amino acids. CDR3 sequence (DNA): TGTGCCTGGGGACGGAACTATGGCTACACCTTC. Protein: CAWGRNYGYTF.

CDR3 amino acids: CASSYSRTGRRETQYF. Here the CDR3 DNA reads TGTGCCAGCAGTTACTCCCGGACAGGGAGGAGAGAGACCCAGTACTTC. The rearrangement links TRBV6-5 to TRBJ2-5; the match to TRBD1 covers 8 bases. With V trimmed by 0 bases and J by 4 bases, 7 bases remained unmatched. This CDR3 is built from 16 residues. Germline lookup yields CDR1 MNHEY and CDR2 SVGAGI.

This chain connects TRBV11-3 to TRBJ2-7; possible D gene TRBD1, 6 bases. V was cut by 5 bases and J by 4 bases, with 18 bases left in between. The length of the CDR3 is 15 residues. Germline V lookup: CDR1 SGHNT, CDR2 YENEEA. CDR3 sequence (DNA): TGTGCCAGCAGCCTTAACATGCCAGGGGTGTACGAGCAGTACTTC. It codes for CASSLNMPGVYEQYF.

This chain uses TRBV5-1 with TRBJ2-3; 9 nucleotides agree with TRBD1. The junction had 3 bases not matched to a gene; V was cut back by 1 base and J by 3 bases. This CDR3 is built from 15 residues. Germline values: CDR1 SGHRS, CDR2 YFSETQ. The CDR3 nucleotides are TGCGCCAGCAGCTTGTCCGGGACAGGGACAGATACGCAGTATTTT. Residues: CASSLSGTGTDTQYF.

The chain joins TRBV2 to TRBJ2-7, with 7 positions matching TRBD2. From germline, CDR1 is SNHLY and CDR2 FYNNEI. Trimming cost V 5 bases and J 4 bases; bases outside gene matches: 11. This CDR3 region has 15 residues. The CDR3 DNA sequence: TGTGCCAGCAGTCACGAAGGGCAGGGAGGGTACGAGCAGTACTTC. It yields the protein CASSHEGQGGYEQYF.

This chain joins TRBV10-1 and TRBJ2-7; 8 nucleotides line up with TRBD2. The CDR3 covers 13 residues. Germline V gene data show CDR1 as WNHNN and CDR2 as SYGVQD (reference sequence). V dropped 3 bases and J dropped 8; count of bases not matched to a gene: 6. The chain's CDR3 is CASSELIAGKQYF. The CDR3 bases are TGCGCCAGCAGTGAACTAATAGCGGGGAAGCAGTACTTC.

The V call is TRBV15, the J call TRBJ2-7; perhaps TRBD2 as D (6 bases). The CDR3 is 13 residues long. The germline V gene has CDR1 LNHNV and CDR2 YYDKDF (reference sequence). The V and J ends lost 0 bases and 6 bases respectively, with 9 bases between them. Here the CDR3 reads CATSRDGGAEQYF. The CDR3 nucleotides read TGTGCCACCAGCAGAGATGGCGGGGCCGAGCAGTACTTC.